Listed here are 28 T cell receptor beta chains from one sample, sequenced in a study of identical twins. MiXCR, applied by TCRdb to the 5' RACE reads, yields one record per CDR3 protein. The table has hundreds of thousands of distinct CDR3 sequences, over 12% seen once. The specimen sequenced was memory (CD45RO+) T cells sorted from blood. The origin of the receptors is a woman between 18 and 29 years old in good health.

The chain carries TRBV7-2 and TRBJ2-2; 7 bases fit TRBD2. The CDR3 is 15 residues long. Germline CDR1 SGHTA, CDR2 FQGNSA. Trimming at V came to 4 bases and at J to 0 bases, leaving 2 bases not matched to a gene. CDR3 coding DNA: TGTGCCAGCAGCTACCTAGCGGCGAACACCGGGGAGCTGTTTTTT. It translates to CASSYLAANTGELFF.

This chain links TRBV20-1 with TRBJ1-3; no clear D gene. CDR3 length: 12 residues. Germline V gives CDR1 DFQATT, CDR2 SNEGSKA (reference sequence). V lost 3 bases to trimming and J lost 8 bases, with 11 bases between them. CDR3 protein: CSARVSGDTIYF. Written as DNA, the CDR3 is TGCAGTGCTAGGGTATCTGGTGACACCATATATTTT.

A few counts support this clonotype. The V gene is TRBV9, the J gene TRBJ2-1, with D tentatively TRBD1 or TRBD2 (5 bases each). The length of the CDR3 is 16 residues. Trimming left V 2 bases short and J 7 bases short, with 19 bases between. Germline assignment: CDR1 SGDLS and CDR2 YYNGEE. CDR3 region: CASSVGWGNLRNEQFF. The CDR3 nucleotides read TGTGCCAGCAGCGTTGGTTGGGGGAACCTACGGAATGAGCAGTTCTTC. The full variable domain, with the rest looked up from reference TRBV9 and TRBJ2-1, is DSGVTQTPKHLITATGQRVTLRCSPRSGDLSVYWYQQSLDQGLQFLIQYYNGEERAKGNILERFSAQQFPDLHSELNLSSLELGDSALYFCASSVGWGNLRNEQFFGPGTRLTVL.

V is TRBV6-1 and J is TRBJ2-7, with TRBD2 matching 12 bases. CDR3 length equals 15 residues. J gave up 7 bases and V 3 bases, and 7 bases lay outside the gene matches. CDR1 and CDR2 from the germline V gene are MNHNS and SASEGT. The CDR3 loop reads CASSDRLAGVEEQYF. CDR3 sequence (DNA): TGTGCCAGCAGTGACAGACTAGCGGGGGTTGAAGAGCAGTACTTC.

This chain uses TRBV27 with TRBJ2-7; weak D call: TRBD2 (6 bases). This CDR3 is built from 14 residues. Germline assignment: CDR1 MNHEY and CDR2 SMNVEV (reference sequence). Trimming removed 3 bases at V and 2 bases at J, with 11 bases between. The CDR3 DNA reads as TGTGCCAGCAGTTTGCAGGGACTTCCCTACGAGCAGTACTTC. Encoded protein: CASSLQGLPYEQYF.

There are a few counts of this clonotype. V usage is TRBV10-3 and J usage is TRBJ1-1; no reliable D call. Germline CDR1 ENHRY, CDR2 SYGVKD. CDR3 length equals 13 residues. V was clipped by 4 bases and J by 4 bases, with 10 bases between them. The CDR3 loop reads CAISVGEGTEAFF. In DNA, the CDR3 is TGTGCCATCAGTGTTGGGGAGGGCACTGAAGCTTTCTTT.

In this sample, this clonotype turned up a few times. The CDR3 DNA sequence: TGCAGTGCAGAAGATCAGGCATGGGGTGAGAAGTACTTC. Amino acid sequence: CSAEDQAWGEKYF. V gene TRBV20-1 combines with J gene TRBJ2-7; no definite D call. The CDR3 loop spans 13 amino acids. In germline, CDR1 is DFQATT, CDR2 SNEGSKA (reference sequence). Trimming took 6 bases from V and 11 from J, leaving 23 bases between them.

This clonotype occurred a few times. The CDR3 reads CATSDLRDGINEQFF. The CDR3 DNA reads TGTGCCACCAGTGACCTGCGGGACGGGATCAATGAGCAGTTCTTC. This chain joins TRBV24-1 and TRBJ2-1; tentatively, D is TRBD2 (6 bases). V dropped 4 bases and J dropped 6 bases, with 15 bases sitting between them. This CDR3 has 15 residues. Germline V gene sequence: CDR1 KGHDR, CDR2 SFDVKD.

This chain links TRBV19 with TRBJ2-1; no reliable D call. Looked up from germline, CDR1 is LNHDA and CDR2 is SQIVND (reference sequence). The CDR3 is 15 amino acids. Trimming took off 0 bases at V and 2 bases at J, with 8 bases between the two ends. The CDR3 loop reads CASSIDLSTYNEQFF. DNA of the CDR3: TGTGCCAGTAGTATAGACCTATCCACCTACAATGAGCAGTTCTTC.

A few counts support this clonotype. This rearrangement joins TRBV18 to TRBJ2-3, with TRBD2 identical over 11 bases. The V segment lost 5 bases and the J segment 2 bases; nucleotides outside the gene matches: 3. Germline V gene sequence: CDR1 KGHSH, CDR2 LQKENI. CDR3 length equals 15 residues. CDR3 in amino acids: CASSSGLADTDTQYF. As DNA, the CDR3 is TGTGCCAGCTCATCGGGACTAGCGGACACAGATACGCAGTATTTT.

This clonotype has just a few counts. V usage is TRBV5-6 and J usage is TRBJ2-1, with D tentatively TRBD1 (6 bases). There are 15 residues in the CDR3. The V gene's germline CDR1 is SGHDT and CDR2 YYEEEE. V lost 5 bases, J lost 0 bases, and 12 bases lay in between. The CDR3 nucleotides are TGTGCCAGCAGACCTGGACAGTTCTCCTACAATGAGCAGTTCTTC. It encodes CASRPGQFSYNEQFF.

This clonotype has at least ten counts. The V gene is TRBV20-1, the J gene TRBJ2-3, with 9 bases matching TRBD2. This CDR3 contains 13 residues. V lost 5 bases, J lost 4 bases, and 4 bases stayed unmatched. Germline V lookup: CDR1 DFQATT, CDR2 SNEGSKA (reference sequence). The CDR3 DNA reads TGCAGTGCTCCCCGGACTAGCGCAGATACGCAGTATTTT. It translates to CSAPRTSADTQYF.

The J gene is TRBJ2-3, the V gene TRBV3-1, with 8 bases that match TRBD1. There are 15 residues in the CDR3. V lost 4 bases to trimming and J lost 1 base; unmatched junction nucleotides: 4. The germline CDR1 and CDR2 sequences are LGHDT and YNNKEL (reference sequence). Here the CDR3 DNA reads TGTGCCAGCAGCCGACAGGGGAGCGGCACAGATACGCAGTATTTT. This codes for CASSRQGSGTDTQYF.

This clonotype came up once. The chain recombines TRBV5-1 with TRBJ2-1, with 9 bases matching TRBD2. The V gene end was trimmed by 4 bases and the J gene end by 2 bases; junction bases not matched to a gene: 22. The CDR3 has 21 residues. Germline CDR1 SGHRS, CDR2 YFSETQ. CDR3 protein: CASSPGHLLGVSGGTYNEQFF. DNA for the CDR3: TGCGCCAGCAGCCCGGGACACCTCTTAGGAGTTAGCGGGGGCACCTACAATGAGCAGTTCTTC.

The chain has TRBV11-2 and TRBJ1-1, with D uncertain. Trimming took off 9 bases at V and 1 base at J, with 15 bases between the two ends. The CDR3 spans 14 residues. Germline loops: CDR1 SGHAT, CDR2 FQNNGV. CDR3 amino acids: CASSPQAQNTEAFF. Here the CDR3 DNA reads TGTGCCAGTTCACCTCAGGCTCAGAACACTGAAGCTTTCTTT. Full variable domain (missing parts from reference TRBV11-2 and TRBJ1-1): EAGVAQSPRYKIIEKRQSVAFWCNPISGHATLYWYQQILGQGPKLLIQFQNNGVVDDSQLPKDRFSAERLKGVDSTLKIQPAKLEDSAVYLCASSPQAQNTEAFFGQGTRLTVV.

With respect to this clonotype: This may be a read error: a much more frequent sequence differs by one nucleotide. The rearrangement uses TRBV11-1 and TRBJ2-5; D could derive from TRBD1 or TRBD2 (5 bases each). Germline CDR1 reads SGHAT; CDR2 reads FQDESV (reference sequence). The length of the CDR3 is 21 residues. V lost 2 bases and J 1 base, leaving 29 bases between the germline ends. The CDR3 region is CASSLQRKGTPNLKPQETQYF. The CDR3, as DNA: TGTGCCAGCAGCTTACAACGAAAGGGGACGCCCAACCTTAAACCCCAAGAGACCCAGTACTTC.

This clonotype was found a few times. The gene calls are TRBV12-3 or TRBV12-4 and TRBJ2-1, with TRBD2 as a possible D gene (5 bases). The CDR3 extends over 14 amino acids. Trimming left V 2 bases short and J 6 bases short, with 11 bases between. CDR3 nucleotide sequence: TGTGCCAGCAGTTTAACTAGGCAGCGCAATGAGCAGTTCTTC. Translating it yields CASSLTRQRNEQFF.

This clonotype has just a few counts. The V and J genes are TRBV21-1 and TRBJ2-5; the table's TRBD1 call for D was not verified on the DNA. TRBV21-1 is a documented pseudogene. There are 14 residues in the CDR3. The CDR3 loop is CASSRLRQGGTQYF. The CDR3 DNA is TGTGCCAGCAGCAGACTTAGGCAGGGGGGGACCCAGTACTTC.

The chain employs TRBV20-1 and TRBJ1-5; the match to TRBD1 covers 7 bases. The CDR3 loop spans 14 amino acids. The junction had 4 bases not matched to a gene; V was cut back by 5 bases and J by 0 bases. Germline values: CDR1 DFQATT, CDR2 SNEGSKA (reference sequence). The CDR3 loop reads CSASGGTSNQPQHF. In DNA, the CDR3 is TGCAGTGCTTCAGGGGGAACTAGCAATCAGCCCCAGCATTTT.

DNA for the CDR3: TGCAGCGTTCGGTCGGGGGGCTACGAGCAGTACTTC. Encoded protein: CSVRSGGYEQYF. The chain combines TRBV29-1 with TRBJ2-7; 7 nucleotides align to TRBD2. The junction had 4 bases not matched to a gene; V was cut back by 5 bases and J by 3 bases. Looked up from germline, CDR1 is SQVTM and CDR2 is ANQGSEA. The CDR3 totals 12 residues.

This clonotype was seen at least ten times. J is TRBJ2-3 and V is TRBV5-4; 9 nucleotides align to TRBD2. CDR3 length: 13 residues. Germline lookup yields CDR1 SGHNT and CDR2 YYREEE (reference sequence). V lost 0 bases, J lost 14 bases, and 7 bases stayed unmatched. CDR3 protein: CASSLEGTSFWYF. The CDR3 region has the DNA TGTGCCAGCAGCTTGGAGGGGACTAGCTTTTGGTATTTT.

This chain joins TRBV5-1 and TRBJ2-5; D is perhaps TRBD2 (5 bases). The germline V and J ends were trimmed by 7 bases and 4 bases, with 14 bases remaining between them. The germline V gene encodes CDR1 SGHRS and CDR2 YFSETQ. The CDR3 has 13 residues. The CDR3 here is CASSRTGGETQYF. In nucleotides, the CDR3 is TGCGCCAGCTCCCGGACCGGAGGAGAGACCCAGTACTTC.

This clonotype was observed a handful of times. This chain links TRBV27 with TRBJ2-1; TRBD2 matches 7 bases. Germline CDR1 is MNHEY and CDR2 is SMNVEV (reference sequence). Trimming at V came to 2 bases and at J to 8 bases, leaving 6 bases not matched to a gene. This CDR3 region has 14 residues. The CDR3: CASSLGRVDYEQFF. The CDR3, as DNA: TGTGCCAGCAGTTTAGGGAGGGTTGACTATGAGCAGTTCTTC.

This clonotype occurred many times. The V and J genes are TRBV20-1 and TRBJ2-3; 14 bases agree with TRBD2. The CDR3 covers 16 residues. CDR1 is DFQATT, CDR2 SNEGSKA, per germline (reference sequence). The junction had 9 bases not matched to a gene; V was cut back by 6 bases and J by 4 bases. This chain's CDR3 is CSATGLAGVGADTQYF. The CDR3 DNA reads TGCAGTGCGACGGGACTAGCGGGAGTTGGCGCAGATACGCAGTATTTT.

The V and J genes are TRBV5-1 and TRBJ1-1; 7 bases are shared with TRBD1. The CDR3 consists of 14 residues. Germline assignment: CDR1 SGHRS and CDR2 YFSETQ. With 3 bases clipped from V and 6 bases from J, the junction kept 8 bases outside the gene matches. DNA of the CDR3: TGCGCCAGCAGCTCGACAGGGAGTCTCGCTGAAGCTTTCTTT. Translating gives CASSSTGSLAEAFF.

This clonotype was seen ten or more times. The CDR3 is CASSGRLSSYNEQFF. CDR3 DNA sequence: TGTGCCAGCAGTGGCCGACTTTCTAGTTACAATGAGCAGTTCTTC. This chain links TRBV6-1 with TRBJ2-1, with D unresolved. Germline-derived CDR1 and CDR2 are MNHNS and SASEGT. The CDR3 has 15 amino acids. V lost 4 bases, J lost 4 bases, and 14 bases lay in between.

The chain joins TRBV5-6 to TRBJ2-3, with D uncertain. Germline V gives CDR1 SGHDT, CDR2 YYEEEE. This CDR3 has 13 residues. The V end was cut by 0 bases, the J end by 2 bases, with 4 bases between. The CDR3 DNA is TGTGCCAGCAGCTTGGACTACACAGATACGCAGTATTTT. This sequence encodes CASSLDYTDTQYF.

This clonotype has only a few counts. V usage is TRBV20-1 and J usage is TRBJ1-2, with a tentative D call TRBD1 (5 bases). This CDR3 is built from 15 residues. Trimming left V 3 bases short and J 4 bases short, with 18 bases between. CDR1 is DFQATT, CDR2 SNEGSKA, per germline (reference sequence). The CDR3 region has the DNA TGCAGTGCTAGTCTGCGGGGGTTTTTAGGCTATGGCTACACCTTC. Translation: CSASLRGFLGYGYTF.